This T cell receptor (beta chain) was observed in a study of OX40 agonist ivuxolimab in advanced cancers. Across the study: Cancers in dose escalation were hepatocellular, melanoma, renal cell and head and neck.

A note on this clone: Antigen unknown. Different DNA sequences within this sample yield the same CDR3.

Whole-study results and caveats: Normalized T-cell clonal expansion was also low in a subset of nonresponders.

CDR3 size: 12 residues. Germline V gene data show CDR1 as SGDLS and CDR2 as YYNGEE. The V gene lost 7 bases and the J gene lost 4 bases, with 12 bases spanning the gap. Assay: immunoSEQ multiplex PCR; the TCRdb copy retains only in-frame clones and omits some. The data contain 34,000 or so clones, 80% to 90% of them singletons. V usage is TRBV9 and J usage is TRBJ2-7, with D tentatively TRBD2 (7 bases). The sequence was collected from an adult with an advanced solid tumor such as melanoma, head and neck, liver or kidney cancer. Source: CD4+ or CD8+ T cells sorted from blood, taken in a trial of the OX40 agonist ivuxolimab. The CDR3 spells CASGGGGYEQYF. The CDR3, as DNA: TGTGCCAGCGGGGGAGGGGGGTACGAGCAGTACTTC.